A single TCR beta chain is shown here with its context. This clone was picked up one time. Which antigen it targets is not known. No per-base quality is available; no much larger clone lies one base away. Library creation used the immunoSEQ multiplex PCR assay. The multiplex PCR relied on a mix of 60 forward primers for TCR Vbeta segments and 13 reverse primers for TCR Jbeta segments. The CDR3 region of rearranged TCR beta genes was amplified from genomic DNA by a multiplex PCR assay. The amplified TCR beta libraries were sequenced on the Illumina HiSeq System as 87-base-pair reads. From the authors' description of their analysis: Across the 666 repertoires, a later analysis counted some 80 million unique TCR beta chains, approximately 10 million of which were shared by at least two donors. Raw reads were error-corrected and collapsed into unique sequences with a nearest-neighbor algorithm that merged closely related sequences to remove PCR and sequencing errors. CDR3 sequences were aligned to IMGT reference sequences to assign V, D and J gene segments. For a sequence to be retained, a match of at least six nucleotides to both a V gene segment and a J gene segment was required. A rearrangement was called productive if the CDR3 had no stop codons and remained in frame with V and J, and every other rearrangement was called non-productive. Following IMGT convention, CDR3 was defined as the stretch from the second conserved V-encoded cysteine up to the conserved J-encoded phenylalanine. In an earlier analysis of just under 600 of the donors, sequences lacking an unambiguous match to a single V gene segment were excluded. An earlier analysis of a few hundred of the donors called V segments functional above 56.7% productive rearrangements and segregating when the between-donor standard deviation exceeded 5%. A statistical classification framework was built to diagnose cytomegalovirus status from the catalog of TCR beta chain sequences. V and J gene assignment, in a later analysis, came from comparing TCR nucleotide sequences with IMGT/GENE-DB human TR gene sequences. Using the TCRdist pipeline, a later analysis assigned CDR3 sequences along with most-parsimonious VDJ recombination scenarios. In a later analysis, every TCR beta chain was defined by the combination of its CDR3 amino acid sequence and its V-gene family, and reads without a unique V-gene family were dropped. In a later analysis, several hundred highly shared, low-generation-probability nucleotide sequences were removed to address suspected cross-contamination and a sequencing artifact. For each public chain, a later analysis derived a clonal expansion index from normalized ranks of inferred template counts within each repertoire. Generation probabilities in a later analysis came from a VDJ recombination model fitted to out-of-frame rearrangements, and those results were checked against IGoR. A later analysis scored TCR-TCR, TCR-HLA and TCR-CMV co-occurrence with hypergeometric tests, applying a repertoire-size bias correction to TCR pairs. To estimate false discovery rates, a later analysis permuted the HLA or CMV assignments 20 times. In a later analysis, co-occurring TCRs were grouped using DBSCAN, with TCRdist sequence similarity added in when clustering inside HLA-allele-positive subsets. Repertoires with fewer than 30,000 or more than 120,000 public chains were left out of co-occurrence clustering, as were five repertoires with anomalous nucleotide sharing. Here the immuneACCESS table is served through TCRdb, limited to in-frame sequences with V and J called. Missing clones are a known gap in these copies; in checked studies unresolved V genes cover under half, and the rest lacks a known reason. V, J and clone size reflect that table, while D and trimming were determined from the DNA. The sample table shows around 180,000 clones, and approximately 84% are seen once. The top ten clones comprise around 4.9% of the sample.

The data are from a study of cytomegalovirus exposure and HLA in healthy donors (dated 2017 in TCRdb). Context from the whole study: An earlier analysis of some 500 of the donors reported 250 to 300 Gb of sequence data and 117 million unique TCR beta sequences from around 200 million T cells. An early release covering approximately 600 HLA-typed donors comprised about 300 gigabases of sequencing data and around 86 million unique TCR sequences. A later analysis re-examined previously published TCR beta repertoires from about 670 donors and added high-resolution HLA genotyping to investigate patterns of TCR occurrence. A separate validation cohort of 90 to 150 different subjects was used in addition to the roughly 700-subject first cohort. The aim of the study was to test whether cataloging public T cell receptors could identify signatures of past pathogen exposure. The study combined high-throughput TCR immunosequencing, statistical association of individual TCRs with disease status, and machine learning to predict cytomegalovirus infection status. Every discovery cohort repertoire had been produced on one sequencing platform. In a later genetic analysis, genome-wide SNP genotypes for 398 of the 666 donors were used, and that subset was treated as a discovery cohort. Typing coverage differed by locus: A, B, C, DRB1 and DQB1 were typed in about 620-630 donors, DQA1 in about 500, DPA1 in approximately 600, and DPB1 in 472. About five DR-DQ haplotypes were handled as single units for association and clustering because linkage in the cohort was strong. The study used immunosequencing to profile the T cell repertoires of several hundred subjects and linked those repertoires to cytomegalovirus serostatus. Of the approximately 400 genotyped donors, approximately 80% fell in the genetic ancestry cluster associated with self-reported Caucasian donors. Both class I and class II loci were covered by HLA typing, at four-digit resolution. The later analysis used no new phenotypic data to find candidate immune exposures, relying instead on TCR beta sequences and their occurrence across donors. On average, roughly 250,000 unique TCR beta nucleotide sequences were sequenced per donor among a few hundred genotyped donors of the cohort, with 15% to 20% of those sequences being non-productive. Donor age, sex, ethnicity and CMV serostatus were compiled together with the repertoire data. In an earlier analysis of 587 of the donors, high-throughput TCR beta sequencing was used to judge whether each TCR beta V gene segment behaved as functional or pseudogenic. Findings and caveats that apply to the study as a whole: Linkage disequilibrium might explain the correlated functional status among segregating V segments, but an unknown experimental factor could not be ruled out. CMV serostatus was the only immune exposure information available for the cohort. The 87-base-pair reads could not distinguish some IMGT-functional V segments, including TRBV6-2 and TRBV6-3, so those segments were excluded. Most CMV-associated TCR beta chains appeared to be HLA-restricted in a later analysis, and the HLA associations seemed to be driven largely by CMV exposure. The classifier was reported to diagnose cytomegalovirus status with high specificity and sensitivity in both the original cohort and the validation cohort. According to a later analysis, parvovirus B19, influenza, CMV and Epstein-Barr virus appeared linked to several top co-occurrence clusters. According to the authors, the approach could potentially be generalized to other disease states and immunological phenotypes. In a later analysis, TCR association rates were found to vary across HLA loci, with the most associated TCRs seen for DRB1 alleles and the fewest for HLA-C alleles. Most TCR sequences were observed very rarely across donors, whereas some public TCRs were present in many individuals. The cohort was sequenced for TCR beta chains only, and without alpha or paired-chain data the features that could be detected were limited. HLA typing was unavailable for some donors at each locus, so association tests used only the typed subset. At a false discovery rate of 0.05, a later analysis linked 15,000 to 20,000 TCR beta sequences to specific HLA alleles. In a later analysis, HLA-associated TCR beta chains were found to be more clonally expanded and to have lower generation probabilities than equally common non-associated chains. A total of fewer than 200 TCR beta chains were listed by the study as associated with cytomegalovirus. V-gene and J-gene trimming of TCR beta chains was associated with a missense DCLRE1C variant in a later genetic analysis, and the association was replicated in an independent cohort. Roughly uniform sequencing depth across donors was assumed in presence/absence analyses, although this assumption may not hold. In an earlier analysis of approximately 600 of the donors, most TCR beta V segments were observed in productive rearrangements about 87% or about 30% of the time, broadly matching IMGT annotations. Compared with the approximately 670-donor mean, donors in an Asian-associated ancestry cluster had fewer N-insertions in productive TCRs, according to a later genetic analysis. In vitro tests confirmed that a few of the cytomegalovirus-associated TCR beta chains recognize cytomegalovirus antigens. A further reported finding was that TCR beta sequences accurately predicted the HLA-A and HLA-B alleles for most subjects in the first cohort. A cluster of highly shared sequence variants was judged likely to be a technical artifact of the sequencing pipeline. Because counts were too low, some 17 rarely observed V segments, including chromosome 9 orphons, were left out of the earlier analysis of approximately 500 of the donors. Strong co-occurrence of HLA alleles, especially DR and DQ, made assigning TCR associations to individual alleles difficult.

From the cysteine through the phenylalanine, the CDR3 covers 15 amino acids. Only the CDR3 part of the read is kept: 45 bases, read in frame from the first base. From a lookup of the germline V gene, CDR1 and CDR2 are SGHVS and FQNEAQ. V was cut back by 4 bases and J by 2 bases, leaving a gap of 14 bases between them. The cohort was made up of 666 healthy bone marrow donors. All cohort members were sampled while nominally healthy, although unrecorded immune exposures were likely present. The donor tested CMV seropositive, placing the donor among the roughly 300 seropositive members of the cohort. Each donor provided a peripheral blood sample, and peripheral blood mononuclear cells were used for TCR beta sequencing. The Qiagen DNeasy Blood Extraction Kit was used to extract genomic DNA from the blood cell samples.

This TCR was sampled from a girl aged 10 to 17 in good health and CMV-seropositive. The chain is encoded by TRBV7-8 joined to TRBJ1-2, and perhaps TRBD1 as D gene, on 6 matching bases. Sample: PBMCs. In nucleotides, the sequence is TGTGCCAGCAGCTCTCCCCAGGGGTCGAACTATGGCTACACCTTC. Translation gives CASSSPQGSNYGYTF.